This T cell receptor (beta chain) stems from a study of identical twins' blood T cells. For the study at large: About 6 alpha and about 6 beta libraries together yielded tens of millions of reads.

Donors were six healthy women in three monozygous twin pairs. CDR1 and CDR2 from the germline V gene are SQVTM and ANQGSEA. This CDR3 spans 14 amino acids. V was clipped by 6 bases and J by 0 bases, with 12 bases between them. Study-level results: Twins reportedly had markedly more similar V usage than unrelated donors, even among out-of-frame TCRbeta clonotypes.

TCRdb redid the calling of the 5' RACE reads with MiXCR, one entry per CDR3 protein. The table includes 400,000 or so distinct CDR3 sequences, around 30% detected once. The table lists this clonotype with a few counts. Its antigen is currently unknown. This TCR was sampled from a woman between 18 and 55 years old in good health. The chain couples TRBV29-1 to TRBJ2-1, with a tentative D call TRBD2 (6 bases). The sequencing input was PBMCs. The CDR3 nucleotides are TGCAGCGTGGGGGACTCGAGCTCCTACAATGAGCAGTTCTTC. It translates to CSVGDSSSYNEQFF.